The T cell receptor beta chain under discussion was sequenced for a study of blood T cell repertoires in COVID-19. For the study at large: Italy, Spain and the United States were the sources of the convalescent and acute COVID-19 samples. PBMCs, B-cell-depleted T cells, or T cells provided the cDNA or gDNA that made up the material.

Seattle's cohort entered during active infection and was followed longitudinally. In the authors' methods: Amplification of reference gene primers was used by the study to estimate nucleated cell counts. The repertoire was sequenced with immunoSEQ multiplex PCR; TCRdb's copy has only in-frame clones and lacks some. V, J and clone size are taken as reported in that table, and D and trimming were inferred from the DNA itself. The sample holds 50,000 to 60,000 clones; roughly 86% are singletons and the top ten take about 3.6%. In germline, CDR1 is SNHLY, CDR2 FYNNEI. V lost 7 bases and J lost 4; bases outside the gene matches: 6. The CDR3 extends over 13 amino acids.

This TCR was recovered from a man aged 40-49 years with COVID-19, enrolled during active disease. The sequenced sample consisted of peripheral blood. The rearrangement uses TRBV2 and TRBJ2-5; 7 positions agree with TRBD1. This CDR3 is CASKDRVRETQYF. DNA of the CDR3: TGTGCCAGCAAAGACAGGGTCCGAGAGACCCAGTACTTC.